This T cell receptor beta chain was retrieved from a study of blood T cells in healthy people across ages. As to this clonotype: Its matching antigen is unknown.

This CDR3 is 18 amino acids long. V lost 1 base and J lost 1, with 14 bases in between. Germline assignment: CDR1 SEHNR and CDR2 FQNEAQ (reference sequence). Overall study findings and caveats: It was the long-lived donors that had more naive CD4+ cells and higher diversity than aged donors.

The second PCR ran roughly 7 to 12 cycles with a sample-barcoded 5' primer and J-beta primers. With 12 random nucleotides, a template-switch adaptor tagged each individual cDNA molecule. TCRdb called the 5' RACE reads again in MiXCR, with one record for every CDR3 protein. The sample carries roughly 1.5 million distinct CDR3 sequences, approximately 42% recorded once. Sequencing was carried out using blood. V is TRBV7-9 and J is TRBJ2-6; D possibly corresponds to TRBD1 (6 bases). The TCR was taken from a woman younger than 30 in good health. Written as DNA, the CDR3 is TGTGCCAGCAGCTTAGTAACAGGGCCAGGGTCTGGGGCCAACGTCCTGACTTTC. Amino acid sequence: CASSLVTGPGSGANVLTF.